This T cell receptor beta chain came from a study of CD8+CD57+ T cells in acquired aplastic anemia. TCR beta VDJ and CDR3 were profiled, and genomic DNA was the template. MiXCR, run by TCRdb on the reads, gives a single entry per CDR3 protein. This repertoire shows 90,000 to 120,000 distinct CDR3 sequences, 51% found once; its top ten account for approximately 32%. In regard to this clonotype: The antigen remains unidentified. A much larger clone lies one base from this, so it may be a read error.

The germline CDR1 and CDR2 sequences are SGHDT and YYEEEE. Trimming left V 0 bases short and J 4 bases short, with 13 bases between. The CDR3 is made up of 15 amino acids. Study findings and constraints: Between patients and controls, approximately 29 CD8+ CDR3 sequences were found in common.

The source of this sequence is a human donor in good health, serving as a control. Material for sequencing was sorted CD4+, CD8+, or CD8+CD57+ T cells (not recorded which) from PBMCs. The chain combines TRBV5-6 with TRBJ1-1; D remains ambiguous. The CDR3 coding sequence is TGTGCCAGCAGCTTGGCTTCGGGATGGGGCACTGAAGCTTTCTTT. It codes for CASSLASGWGTEAFF. The full variable domain, with the rest looked up from reference TRBV5-6 and TRBJ1-1, is DAGVTQSPTHLIKTRGQQVTLRCSPKSGHDTVSWYQQALGQGPQFIFQYYEEEERQRGNFPDRFSGHQFPNYSSELNVNALLLGDSALYLCASSLASGWGTEAFFGQGTRLTVV.